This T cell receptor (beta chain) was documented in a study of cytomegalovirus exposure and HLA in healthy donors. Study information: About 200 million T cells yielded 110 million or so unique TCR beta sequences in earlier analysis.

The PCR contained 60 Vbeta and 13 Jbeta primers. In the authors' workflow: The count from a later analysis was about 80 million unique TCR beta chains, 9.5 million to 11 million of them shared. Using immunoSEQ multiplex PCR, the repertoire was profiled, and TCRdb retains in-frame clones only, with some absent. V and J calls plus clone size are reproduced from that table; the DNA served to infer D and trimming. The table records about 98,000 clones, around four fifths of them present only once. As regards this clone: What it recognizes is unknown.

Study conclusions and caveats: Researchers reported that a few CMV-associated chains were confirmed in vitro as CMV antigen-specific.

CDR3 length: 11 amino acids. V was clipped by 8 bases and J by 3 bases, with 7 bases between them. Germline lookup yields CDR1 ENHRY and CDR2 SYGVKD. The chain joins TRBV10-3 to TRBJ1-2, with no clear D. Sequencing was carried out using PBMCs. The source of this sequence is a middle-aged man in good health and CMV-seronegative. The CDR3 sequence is CAISRDYGYTF. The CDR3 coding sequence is TGTGCCATCTCACGGGACTATGGCTACACCTTC.